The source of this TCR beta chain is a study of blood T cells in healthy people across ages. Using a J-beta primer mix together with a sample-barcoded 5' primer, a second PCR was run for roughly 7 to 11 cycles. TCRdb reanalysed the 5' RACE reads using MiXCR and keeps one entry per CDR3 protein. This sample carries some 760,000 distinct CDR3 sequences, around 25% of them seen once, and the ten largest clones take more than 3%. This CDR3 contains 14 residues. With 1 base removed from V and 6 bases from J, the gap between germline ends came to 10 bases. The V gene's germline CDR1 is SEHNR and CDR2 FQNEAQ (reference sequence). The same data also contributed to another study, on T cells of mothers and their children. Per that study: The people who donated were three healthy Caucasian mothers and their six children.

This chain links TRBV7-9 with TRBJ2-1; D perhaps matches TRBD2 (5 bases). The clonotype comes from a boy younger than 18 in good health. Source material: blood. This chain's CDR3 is CASSLVVTTNEQFF. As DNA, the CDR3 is TGTGCCAGCAGCTTAGTTGTGACTACCAATGAGCAGTTCTTC.